This T cell receptor (beta chain) came from a study of T cell repertoires in cytomegalovirus infection. On the study more broadly: Peptides in the study included HLA-C-restricted and HLA-B-restricted CMV epitopes.

This clonotype appeared a few times. Its antigen is unidentified. Study-wide points: Cumulative frequency (of public TCR beta family members) identified carriers of CMV plus the relevant HLA.

In TCRdb, the reads were re-called with MiXCR into one record per CDR3 protein. Of 450,000 to 600,000 distinct CDR3 sequences listed, roughly a third are singletons. Germline CDR1 and CDR2: SGHVS and FQNEAQ. With 1 base removed from V and 2 bases from J, the gap between germline ends came to 15 bases. The CDR3 loop spans 16 amino acids. The sample was cultured PBMCs, taken from culture after CMV antigen stimulation. The chain carries TRBV7-8 and TRBJ2-7, with D possibly matching TRBD2 (5 bases). This sequence was found in a human donor in good health (CMV status not recorded). Some clones in this sample may be carry-over from other donors' samples. The DNA for the CDR3 is TGTGCCAGCAGCTTAGGACCGGGAAGGAGCGCCTACGAGCAGTACGTC. Amino acids: CASSLGPGRSAYEQYV.